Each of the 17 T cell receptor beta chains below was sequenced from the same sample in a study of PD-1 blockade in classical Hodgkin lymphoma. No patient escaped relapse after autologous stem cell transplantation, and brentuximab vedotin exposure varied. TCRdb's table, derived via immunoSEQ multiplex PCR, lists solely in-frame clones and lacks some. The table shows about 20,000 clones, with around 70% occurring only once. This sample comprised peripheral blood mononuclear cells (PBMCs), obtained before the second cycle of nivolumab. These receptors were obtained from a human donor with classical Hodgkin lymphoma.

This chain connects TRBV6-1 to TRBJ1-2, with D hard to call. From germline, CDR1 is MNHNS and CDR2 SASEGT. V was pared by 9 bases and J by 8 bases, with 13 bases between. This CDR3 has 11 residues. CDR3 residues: CASPGLGGYTF. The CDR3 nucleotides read TGTGCCAGTCCGGGCCTCGGCGGCTACACCTTC.

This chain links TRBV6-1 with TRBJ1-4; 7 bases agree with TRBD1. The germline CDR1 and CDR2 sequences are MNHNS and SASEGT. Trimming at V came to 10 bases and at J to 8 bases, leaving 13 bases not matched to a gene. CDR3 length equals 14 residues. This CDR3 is CANRKQETGEKLFF. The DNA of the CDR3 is TGTGCCAACAGAAAACAGGAGACAGGGGAAAAACTGTTTTTT.

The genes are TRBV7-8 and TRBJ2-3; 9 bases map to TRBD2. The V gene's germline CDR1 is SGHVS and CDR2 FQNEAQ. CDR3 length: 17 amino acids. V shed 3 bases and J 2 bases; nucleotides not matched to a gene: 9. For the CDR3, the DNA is TGTGCCAGCAGCTTTCTTTCGGCGGGAGGGTACACAGATACGCAGTATTTT. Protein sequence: CASSFLSAGGYTDTQYF.

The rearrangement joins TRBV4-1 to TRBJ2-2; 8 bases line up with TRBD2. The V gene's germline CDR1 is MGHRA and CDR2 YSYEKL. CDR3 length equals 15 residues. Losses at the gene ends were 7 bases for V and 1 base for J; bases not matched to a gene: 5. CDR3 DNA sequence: TGCGCCAGCATTGGGACTAGGGGGAACACCGGGGAGCTGTTTTTT. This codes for CASIGTRGNTGELFF.

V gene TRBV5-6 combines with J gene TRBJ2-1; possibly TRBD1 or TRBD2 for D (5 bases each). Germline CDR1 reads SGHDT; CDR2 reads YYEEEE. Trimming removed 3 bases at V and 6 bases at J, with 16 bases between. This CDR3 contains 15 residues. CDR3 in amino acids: CASSYPGTPTNEQFF. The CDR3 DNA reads TGTGCCAGCAGCTACCCCGGGACCCCTACCAATGAGCAGTTCTTC.

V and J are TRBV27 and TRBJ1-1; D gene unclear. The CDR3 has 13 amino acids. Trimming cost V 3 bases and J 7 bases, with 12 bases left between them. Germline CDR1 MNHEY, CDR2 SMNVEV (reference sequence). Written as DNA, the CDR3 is TGTGCCAGCAGTTTGAATATAGTGGGTGAAGCTTTCTTT. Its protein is CASSLNIVGEAFF.

CDR3 nucleotide sequence: TGTGCCAGCAGCCCTCTAGCGGGAGGGCCCAACAATGAGCAGTTCTTC. Translated: CASSPLAGGPNNEQFF. This chain joins TRBV5-4 and TRBJ2-1; 12 bases align to TRBD2. The CDR3 sequence is 16 residues long. Unmatched junction bases numbered 7, after V lost 4 bases and J lost 5 bases. Germline CDR1 reads SGHNT; CDR2 reads YYREEE (reference sequence).

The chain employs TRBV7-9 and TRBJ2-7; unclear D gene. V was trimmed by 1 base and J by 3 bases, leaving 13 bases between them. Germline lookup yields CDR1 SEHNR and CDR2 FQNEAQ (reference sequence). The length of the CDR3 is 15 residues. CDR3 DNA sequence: TGTGCCAGCAGCTTAGTACCTTCCAGAAACTACGAGCAGTACTTC. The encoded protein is CASSLVPSRNYEQYF.

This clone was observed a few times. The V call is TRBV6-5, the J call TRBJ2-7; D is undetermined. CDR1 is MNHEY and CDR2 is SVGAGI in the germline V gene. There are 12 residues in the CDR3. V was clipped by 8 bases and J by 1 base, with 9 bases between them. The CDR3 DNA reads TGTGCCAGCGGTTTGAATTCCTACGAGCAGTACTTC. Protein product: CASGLNSYEQYF.

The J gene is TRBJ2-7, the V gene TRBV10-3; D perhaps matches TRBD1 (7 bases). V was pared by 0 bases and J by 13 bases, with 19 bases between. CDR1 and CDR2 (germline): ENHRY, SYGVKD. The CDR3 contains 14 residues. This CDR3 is CAISESIAGGIGYF. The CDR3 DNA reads TGTGCCATCAGTGAGTCGATTGCAGGGGGGATAGGTTACTTC.

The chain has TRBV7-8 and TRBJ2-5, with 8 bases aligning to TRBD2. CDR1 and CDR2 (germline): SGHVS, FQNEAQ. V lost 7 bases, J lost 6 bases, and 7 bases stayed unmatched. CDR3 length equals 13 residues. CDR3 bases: TGTGCCAGCATAGGCGGGAGGTGGCAGACCCAGTACTTC. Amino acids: CASIGGRWQTQYF.

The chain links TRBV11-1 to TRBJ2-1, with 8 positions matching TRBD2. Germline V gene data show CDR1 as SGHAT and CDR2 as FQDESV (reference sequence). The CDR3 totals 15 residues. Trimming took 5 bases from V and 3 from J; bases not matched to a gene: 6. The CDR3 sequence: CASSQLAGIYNEQFF. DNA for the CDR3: TGTGCCAGCAGCCAGTTAGCGGGAATCTACAATGAGCAGTTCTTC.

The CDR3, as DNA: TGCAGCAGCCTTTCTGGGGCCAACGTCCTGACTTTC. It specifies CSSLSGANVLTF. The V gene is TRBV29-1, the J gene TRBJ2-6; D gene unclear. This CDR3 is built from 12 residues. Trimming took off 8 bases at V and 1 base at J, with 6 bases between the two ends. Per germline, CDR1 SQVTM and CDR2 ANQGSEA.

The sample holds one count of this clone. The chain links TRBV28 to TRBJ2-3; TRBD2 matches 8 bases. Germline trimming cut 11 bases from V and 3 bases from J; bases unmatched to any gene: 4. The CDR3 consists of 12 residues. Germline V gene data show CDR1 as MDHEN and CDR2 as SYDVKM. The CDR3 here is CAATGGTDTQYF. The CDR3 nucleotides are TGTGCCGCCACGGGAGGGACAGATACGCAGTATTTT.

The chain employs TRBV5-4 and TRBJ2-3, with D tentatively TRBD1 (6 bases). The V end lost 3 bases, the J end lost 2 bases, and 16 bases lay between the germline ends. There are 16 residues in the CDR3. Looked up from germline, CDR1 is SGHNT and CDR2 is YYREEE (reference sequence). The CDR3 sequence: CASSSTGFEDTDTQYF. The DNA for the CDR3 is TGTGCCAGCAGCTCAACAGGGTTCGAAGACACAGATACGCAGTATTTT.

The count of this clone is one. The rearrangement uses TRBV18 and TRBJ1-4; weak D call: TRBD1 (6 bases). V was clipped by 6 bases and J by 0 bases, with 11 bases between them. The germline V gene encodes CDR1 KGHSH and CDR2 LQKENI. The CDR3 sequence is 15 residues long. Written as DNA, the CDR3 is TGTGCCAGCTCCCGTGACAGGTCAACTAATGAAAAACTGTTTTTT. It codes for CASSRDRSTNEKLFF.

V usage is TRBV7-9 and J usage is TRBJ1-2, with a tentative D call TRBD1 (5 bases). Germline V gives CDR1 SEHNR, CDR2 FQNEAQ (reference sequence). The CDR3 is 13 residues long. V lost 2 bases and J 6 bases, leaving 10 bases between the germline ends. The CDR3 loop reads CASSLSWGNGYTF. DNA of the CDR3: TGTGCCAGCAGCTTATCGTGGGGCAATGGCTACACCTTC.